A single sample gave rise to the 13 T cell receptor beta chains below, sequenced in a study of beta chain features in type 1 diabetes listed by TCRdb under 2018. To prepare the library, the immunoSEQ multiplex PCR assay was applied. The entire amount of isolated RNA was reverse transcribed using the High Capacity cDNA Reverse Transcription Kit, so the sequenced TCRB transcripts were expressed ones. TCRdb provides this immuneACCESS table in a form limited to in-frame rearrangements. Some clones are lacking; in checked studies, under half of them reflect an unresolved V gene, and why the rest are absent is not known. Within this sample are some 40,000 clones, with more than 40% of them counted one time only. More than 0.6% of the sample belongs to the ten largest clones. Sequencing was carried out using central memory CD4+ T cells from blood. The receptors come from a woman under 30 in good health.

This clone was counted between two and nine times. The chain combines TRBV5-5 with TRBJ2-5; a possible D gene is TRBD1 (8 bases). V was shortened by 0 bases and J by 3 bases, with 15 bases between the two germline ends. There are 16 residues in the CDR3. Germline lookup yields CDR1 SGHKS and CDR2 YYEKEE (reference sequence). CDR3 bases: TGTGCCAGCAGCTTGGGTCAGGGGGCGGGAGAAGAGACCCAGTACTTC. It yields the protein CASSLGQGAGEETQYF.

The rearrangement uses TRBV18 and TRBJ2-1, with TRBD2 identical over 13 bases. The CDR3 is 16 amino acids. V lost 3 bases, J lost 7 bases, and 6 bases stayed unmatched. The germline V gene has CDR1 KGHSH and CDR2 LQKENI. The DNA of the CDR3 is TGTGCCAGCTCACCTCGGACTAGCGGGAGTCGGAATGAGCAGTTCTTC. Encoded protein: CASSPRTSGSRNEQFF.

V and J are TRBV5-1 and TRBJ1-2, with D uncertain. This CDR3 is built from 15 residues. Germline assignment: CDR1 SGHRS and CDR2 YFSETQ. The V and J ends lost 0 bases and 0 bases respectively, with 9 bases between them. Here the CDR3 DNA reads TGCGCCAGCAGCTTGGCAGGTTCCGCTAACTATGGCTACACCTTC. It codes for CASSLAGSANYGYTF.

This clone was recorded a few times. The V call is TRBV9, the J call TRBJ1-4, with D unresolved. The CDR3 is made up of 13 amino acids. Germline CDR1 reads SGDLS; CDR2 reads YYNGEE. V lost 0 bases and J lost 5, with 5 bases in between. The CDR3 loop is CASSVGHNEKLFF. CDR3 nucleotides: TGTGCCAGCAGCGTAGGGCACAATGAAAAACTGTTTTTT.

The table lists this clone with a few counts. The J gene is TRBJ2-7, the V gene TRBV7-3, with TRBD2 identical over 7 bases. The germline gives CDR1 SGHTA, CDR2 FQGTGA. Germline trimming cut 6 bases from V and 2 bases from J; bases unmatched to any gene: 10. The CDR3 length is 15 residues. The CDR3 here is CASSTRASGPYEQYF. For the CDR3, the DNA is TGTGCCAGCAGTACTCGGGCTAGCGGTCCCTACGAGCAGTACTTC.

The chain has TRBV5-8 and TRBJ1-5; possibly TRBD1 for D (6 bases). V gave up 3 bases and J gave up 0 bases, with 10 bases separating them. The CDR3 length is 15 residues. Per the germline V gene, CDR1 is SGHTS and CDR2 is YDEGEE. In DNA form, the CDR3 reads TGTGCCAGCAGCTCCCGGGACAATAGCAATCAGCCCCAGCATTTT. Translation: CASSSRDNSNQPQHF.

This clone was seen only a few times. This chain links TRBV5-1 with TRBJ2-3; TRBD2 agrees at 8 bases. This CDR3 comprises 14 residues. The germline V gene has CDR1 SGHRS and CDR2 YFSETQ. With V trimmed by 7 bases and J by 3 bases, 7 bases remained unmatched. The CDR3 region has the DNA TGCGCCAGCCTTCGGGGGGGGAGTACAGATACGCAGTATTTT. This sequence encodes CASLRGGSTDTQYF.

This clone appeared a few times. The chain is built from TRBV2 and TRBJ2-5; possibly TRBD1 for D (7 bases). The CDR3 contains 13 residues. Per the germline V gene, CDR1 is SNHLY and CDR2 is FYNNEI. Between the trimmed V and J ends, which lost 8 bases and 7 bases, there was a span of 17 bases. This chain's CDR3 is CASLAGTEGTQYF. The CDR3 region has the DNA TGTGCCAGCCTTGCGGGGACAGAGGGGACCCAGTACTTC.

The gene calls are TRBV10-1 and TRBJ2-7, with 8 bases lining up with TRBD1. Per the germline V gene, CDR1 is WNHNN and CDR2 is SYGVQD (reference sequence). The CDR3 totals 13 residues. V lost 4 bases to trimming and J lost 6 bases; unmatched junction nucleotides: 5. The CDR3 loop is CASSGTGIGEQYF. The CDR3, as DNA: TGCGCCAGCAGTGGGACAGGGATAGGCGAGCAGTACTTC.

The chain employs TRBV2 and TRBJ2-2, with TRBD2 matching 10 bases. The junction had 9 bases not matched to a gene; V was cut back by 6 bases and J by 5 bases. This CDR3 has 16 amino acids. CDR1 is SNHLY and CDR2 is FYNNEI in the germline V gene. The CDR3 protein is CASRQQSGRGTGELFF. DNA of the CDR3: TGTGCCAGCAGACAACAGAGCGGGAGGGGTACCGGGGAGCTGTTTTTT.

This clone was seen a handful of times. The chain carries TRBV5-1 and TRBJ1-1; the match to TRBD1 covers 8 bases. The length of the CDR3 is 15 residues. Germline CDR1 and CDR2: SGHRS and YFSETQ. The V segment lost 1 base and the J segment 1 base; nucleotides outside the gene matches: 3. As DNA, the CDR3 is TGCGCCAGCAGCTTGACCGGGACAGGGAACACTGAAGCTTTCTTT. Amino acid sequence: CASSLTGTGNTEAFF. Complete variable domain (other parts from reference TRBV5-1 and TRBJ1-1): KAGVTQTPRYLIKTRGQQVTLSCSPISGHRSVSWYQQTPGQGLQFLFEYFSETQRNKGNFPGRFSGRQFSNSRSEMNVSTLELGDSALYLCASSLTGTGNTEAFFGQGTRLTVV.

This chain connects TRBV18 to TRBJ1-3; TRBD1 matches at 7 bases. The CDR3 spans 16 residues. Germline-derived CDR1 and CDR2 are KGHSH and LQKENI. With 4 bases clipped from V and 0 bases from J, the junction kept 6 bases outside the gene matches. CDR3 sequence reads: CASSLSRDSSGNTIYF. The CDR3 DNA sequence: TGTGCCAGCTCACTTTCTCGGGACAGCTCTGGAAACACCATATATTTT.

This clone was observed a few times. The chain employs TRBV7-2 and TRBJ2-1, with 9 bases lining up with TRBD2. The V gene's germline CDR1 is SGHTA and CDR2 FQGNSA. The CDR3 runs to 16 residues. V was pared by 5 bases and J by 10 bases, with 15 bases of the junction left unmatched. The CDR3 loop reads CASSHAPREGGKEQFF. The CDR3 region has the DNA TGTGCCAGCAGCCATGCCCCGCGGGAGGGGGGTAAAGAGCAGTTCTTC.